This T cell receptor (beta chain) stems from a study of T-cell memory formation after mild COVID-19. Each CDR3 protein is one row after TCRdb ran MiXCR on the 5' RACE reads. The sample contains around 470,000 distinct CDR3 sequences, roughly 20% of which appear only once. This clonotype was seen more than once but under ten times. V lost 3 bases and J 1 base, leaving 18 bases between the germline ends. The CDR3 is 17 amino acids. Germline CDR1 reads DFQATT; CDR2 reads SNEGSKA (reference sequence). The chain is built from TRBV20-1 and TRBJ2-2; either TRBD1 or TRBD2 may fit D (5 bases each). This TCR derives from an adult woman who had mild COVID-19 (a few samples of this study predate the infection). Cell type and time point are not known. The sample consisted of PBMCs or a T cell subset sorted from them (not recorded which). The CDR3 coding sequence is TGCAGTGCTAGGGATCGGTTTGGGGGAAAGAACACCGGGGAGCTGTTTTTT. Residues: CSARDRFGGKNTGELFF.